One and the same sample provided the 21 T cell receptor beta chains below, sequenced in a study of T cells expressing NK-cell markers. TCRdb re-called the 5' RACE reads and shows each CDR3 protein once, DNA omitted. This sample contains under 500,000 distinct CDR3 sequences. Material for sequencing was blood T cells: a sorted CD56 or NKG2C T cell subset, CD4+ or CD8+ T cells, or bulk PBMC T cells (not recorded which). These receptors were obtained from a woman between 18 and 70 years old in good health.

The chain carries TRBV27 and TRBJ2-7; the D call of TRBD2 rests on TCRdb alone, since no DNA is present to check it. CDR3 length equals 17 residues. Germline CDR1 MNHEY, CDR2 SMNVEV (reference sequence). CDR3 loop: CASSYKWLGDPRYEQYF.

The chain is built from TRBV29-1 and TRBJ2-1; TCRdb names TRBD2, which stays unverified in the absence of DNA. Germline-derived CDR1 and CDR2 are SQVTM and ANQGSEA. The CDR3 consists of 14 residues. The CDR3 spells CSGSRLADYNEQFF.

The chain has TRBV18 and TRBJ1-5; TCRdb picks TRBD1, but there is no DNA to check that call. Looked up from germline, CDR1 is KGHSH and CDR2 is LQKENI. The CDR3 consists of 15 residues. CDR3 amino acids: CASSPVGQGDQPQHF.

CDR3 residues: CASSLVMETQYF. The chain combines TRBV5-1 with TRBJ2-5. Per germline, CDR1 SGHRS and CDR2 YFSETQ. The CDR3 contains 12 residues.

The chain is built from TRBV11-2 and TRBJ2-1; the TCRdb D gene call, TRBD2, has no DNA to confirm it. The germline gives CDR1 SGHAT, CDR2 FQNNGV. This CDR3 has 14 residues. The CDR3 here is CASSLGSGGWEQFF. The full variable domain, its missing parts supplied by reference TRBV11-2 and TRBJ2-1, is EAGVAQSPRYKIIEKRQSVAFWCNPISGHATLYWYQQILGQGPKLLIQFQNNGVVDDSQLPKDRFSAERLKGVDSTLKIQPAKLEDSAVYLCASSLGSGGWEQFFGPGTRLTVL.

This chain uses TRBV5-1 with TRBJ2-5. Looked up from germline, CDR1 is SGHRS and CDR2 is YFSETQ. The CDR3 is made up of 13 amino acids. CDR3 sequence reads: CASSFGQQETQYF.

The chain employs TRBV2 and TRBJ1-4; the TRBD1 assignment by TCRdb is unverifiable without DNA. Looked up from germline, CDR1 is SNHLY and CDR2 is FYNNEI. The CDR3 length is 13 residues. The CDR3 spells CASSTLRGEKLFF.

The gene calls are TRBV19 and TRBJ2-1; TCRdb's D call of TRBD2 is untestable without DNA. Germline CDR1 LNHDA, CDR2 SQIVND (reference sequence). The CDR3 extends over 15 amino acids. The CDR3 is CASSIASKGYNEQFF.

The V gene is TRBV5-1, the J gene TRBJ1-1; TCRdb picks TRBD1, but there is no DNA to check that call. CDR3 length: 16 amino acids. From germline, CDR1 is SGHRS and CDR2 YFSETQ. The CDR3: CASSLGGASKNTEAFF.

This chain joins TRBV4-3 and TRBJ2-7; TCRdb's D gene call, TRBD1, goes unchecked for lack of DNA. The CDR3 is made up of 16 amino acids. From germline, CDR1 is LGHNA and CDR2 YSLEER. CDR3 region: CASSQDGAGTVYEQYF.

The V gene is TRBV12-3 or TRBV12-4, the J gene TRBJ1-2. The CDR3 loop spans 12 amino acids. CDR3 residues: CASSFVHYGYTF.

This chain connects TRBV12-3 or TRBV12-4 to TRBJ2-2; TCRdb returns TRBD1, unconfirmable since there is no DNA. This CDR3 contains 15 residues. The CDR3 protein is CASSLGGTPSGELFF.

The V and J genes are TRBV28 and TRBJ1-1; as DNA is missing, the TRBD1 call by TCRdb cannot be tested. Germline values: CDR1 MDHEN, CDR2 SYDVKM. The CDR3 loop spans 13 amino acids. Here the CDR3 reads CATQQGMNTEAFF. Full variable domain (remainder filled in from reference TRBV28 and TRBJ1-1): DVKVTQSSRYLVKRTGEKVFLECVQDMDHENMFWYRQDPGLGLRLIYFSYDVKMKEKGDIPEGYSVSREKKERFSLILESASTNQTSMYLCATQQGMNTEAFFGQGTRLTVV.

The chain has TRBV6-2 or TRBV6-3 and TRBJ2-3; lacking DNA, the TRBD1 call made by TCRdb goes unchecked. There are 16 residues in the CDR3. CDR1 and CDR2 (germline): MNHEY, SVGEGT. CDR3 protein: CASSYGTVTSTDTQYF.

This sequence joins TRBV9 and TRBJ1-1. Germline CDR1 and CDR2: SGDLS and YYNGEE. The CDR3 has 12 amino acids. CDR3 sequence: CASSALGSEAFF.

The J gene is TRBJ1-1, the V gene TRBV9. The germline gives CDR1 SGDLS, CDR2 YYNGEE. CDR3 size: 13 residues. CDR3 sequence reads: CASSHTVLTEAFF.

This chain uses TRBV4-1 with TRBJ1-2; the D call from TCRdb, TRBD1, cannot be confirmed without DNA. Per germline, CDR1 MGHRA and CDR2 YSYEKL. The CDR3 loop spans 14 amino acids. The CDR3 spells CASSQLWGTTGYTF.

The chain couples TRBV14 to TRBJ2-3. CDR1 SGHDN and CDR2 FVKESK come from the germline V gene. The CDR3 covers 13 residues. CDR3 protein: CASSPQVWDTQYF.

The rearrangement links TRBV4-2 to TRBJ2-7; TCRdb's D call, TRBD1, is unchecked because there is no DNA. Germline CDR1 and CDR2: LGHNA and YNFKEQ. The CDR3 length is 14 residues. The chain's CDR3 is CASSPGQGPNEQYF.

The gene calls are TRBV12-3 or TRBV12-4 and TRBJ1-5. This CDR3 has 14 amino acids. The CDR3: CASSWSTIGQPQHF.

The chain links TRBV9 to TRBJ2-3. Germline loops: CDR1 SGDLS, CDR2 YYNGEE. This CDR3 spans 13 amino acids. This CDR3 reads CASSVPGTDTQYF.